These T cell receptor beta chains were read from a single sample in a study of blood T cells in healthy people across ages. TCRdb re-called the 5' RACE reads through MiXCR, storing one row per CDR3 protein. Of some 1.4 million distinct CDR3 sequences listed, around 39% were seen once; the top ten hold less than 8%. Specimen: blood. The receptor set was obtained from a woman between 18 and 30 years old in good health. Each CDR3 is given without its conserved first and last residue. Expanded clones are given a class, and other clones once, few, many or no size at all.

clone size: NA
J gene: TRBJ1-2
V gene: TRBV15
CDR3 protein: ATSRDLLGANYGYT

clone size: NA
J gene: TRBJ1-2
V gene: TRBV20-1
CDR3 protein: SGAEGNYGYT

clone size: few
J gene: TRBJ2-7
V gene: TRBV4-2
CDR3 protein: ASSQEGRATTPYEQY

clone size: few
J gene: TRBJ1-5
V gene: TRBV6-1
CDR3 protein: ASREGQAYQPQH

clone size: NA
J gene: TRBJ2-1
V gene: TRBV11-3
CDR3 protein: ASSLLEGAHEQF

clone size: NA
J gene: TRBJ2-3
V gene: TRBV18
CDR3 protein: ASSRPTSELTDTQY

clone size: few
J gene: TRBJ2-6
V gene: TRBV20-1
CDR3 protein: SAREALSGANVLT

clone size: NA
J gene: NA
V gene: TRBV28
CDR3 protein: ATWGVGSAYEQY

clone size: NA
J gene: TRBJ1-2
V gene: TRBV4-1
CDR3 protein: ASSQPSPPGYT

clone size: NA
J gene: TRBJ1-1
V gene: TRBV4-1
CDR3 protein: ASSQEIGTAF

clone size: many
J gene: TRBJ2-1
V gene: TRBV5-1
CDR3 protein: ASSPDSSSYNEQF

clone size: NA
J gene: TRBJ1-2
V gene: TRBV29-1
CDR3 protein: SVEKVHYGYT

clone size: NA
J gene: TRBJ2-7
V gene: TRBV9
CDR3 protein: ASSAAGGSAYEQY

clone size: NA
J gene: TRBJ2-1
V gene: TRBV20-1
CDR3 protein: SVPLRSSYNEQF

clone size: few
J gene: TRBJ2-3
V gene: TRBV5-8
CDR3 protein: ASSQLALSTDTQY

clone size: NA
J gene: TRBJ2-7
V gene: TRBV10-2
CDR3 protein: ASSELLASGSYEQY

clone size: NA
J gene: TRBJ2-1
V gene: TRBV5-1
CDR3 protein: ASRPTSGIYNEQF

clone size: few
J gene: TRBJ2-7
V gene: TRBV12-3/TRBV12-4
CDR3 protein: ASSLGGTAATYEQY

clone size: few
J gene: TRBJ1-4
V gene: TRBV7-2
CDR3 protein: ASSLAVTGNEKLF

clone size: NA
J gene: TRBJ2-2
V gene: TRBV10-3
CDR3 protein: AIRGQEGLANTGELF

clone size: NA
J gene: TRBJ1-5
V gene: TRBV5-1
CDR3 protein: ASSSLGDNNQPQH

clone size: NA
J gene: TRBJ1-2
V gene: TRBV19
CDR3 protein: ASSTKTGENYGYT

clone size: NA
J gene: TRBJ1-2
V gene: TRBV2
CDR3 protein: ASYKNYGYT

clone size: NA
J gene: TRBJ2-3
V gene: TRBV10-1
CDR3 protein: ASSGGKKDTQY

clone size: few
J gene: TRBJ1-2
V gene: TRBV10-2
CDR3 protein: ASSESTFYYGYT

clone size: NA
J gene: TRBJ1-1
V gene: TRBV5-1
CDR3 protein: ASSLGGSGNTEAF

clone size: few
J gene: TRBJ1-2
V gene: TRBV10-3
CDR3 protein: AITAFENYGYT

clone size: few
J gene: TRBJ2-3
V gene: TRBV28
CDR3 protein: ASGTGPSTDTQY

clone size: few
J gene: TRBJ2-3
V gene: TRBV28
CDR3 protein: ASTASTLADTQY

clone size: few
J gene: TRBJ1-2
V gene: TRBV20-1
CDR3 protein: SAAHQAGKNYGYT

clone size: NA
J gene: TRBJ2-3
V gene: TRBV2
CDR3 protein: ASSDLADTQY

clone size: NA
J gene: TRBJ2-2
V gene: TRBV7-6
CDR3 protein: ASSPSGSSTGELF

clone size: NA
J gene: TRBJ2-1
V gene: TRBV7-6
CDR3 protein: ASRGGGVSYNEQF

clone size: few
J gene: TRBJ1-5
V gene: TRBV10-3
CDR3 protein: AISGGFGNQPQH

clone size: NA
J gene: TRBJ1-5
V gene: TRBV27
CDR3 protein: ASSSGDRENSNQPQH

clone size: NA
J gene: TRBJ2-1
V gene: TRBV2
CDR3 protein: DSTSIGSYNEQF

clone size: NA
J gene: TRBJ1-1
V gene: TRBV18
CDR3 protein: ASSPFQTENTEAF

clone size: NA
J gene: TRBJ2-1
V gene: TRBV6-4
CDR3 protein: ASSGGEGYNEQF

clone size: few
J gene: TRBJ1-5
V gene: TRBV6-6
CDR3 protein: ASSYTGTGTSGQPQH

clone size: NA
J gene: TRBJ2-2
V gene: TRBV25-1
CDR3 protein: ASSGSSGRAYTGELF

clone size: NA
J gene: TRBJ2-5
V gene: TRBV29-1
CDR3 protein: SVEWGSGGETQY

clone size: few
J gene: TRBJ2-3
V gene: TRBV13
CDR3 protein: ASSLLGLNTDTQY

clone size: NA
J gene: TRBJ1-1
V gene: TRBV10-3
CDR3 protein: AIRPDRAGTEAF

clone size: many
J gene: TRBJ1-5
V gene: TRBV12-3/TRBV12-4
CDR3 protein: ASSLGESRQPQH

clone size: NA
J gene: TRBJ2-3
V gene: TRBV18
CDR3 protein: ASPAATDTQY

clone size: NA
J gene: TRBJ2-7
V gene: TRBV20-1
CDR3 protein: SALAGLGDYSYEQY

clone size: few
J gene: TRBJ2-5
V gene: TRBV6-1
CDR3 protein: ASSEAPPGETQY

clone size: few
J gene: TRBJ1-2
V gene: TRBV4-1
CDR3 protein: ASSQEETGLYGYT

clone size: NA
J gene: TRBJ2-5
V gene: TRBV20-1
CDR3 protein: SASPAGRGNEQY

clone size: few
J gene: TRBJ2-7
V gene: TRBV5-1
CDR3 protein: ASSRNPGQGIDEQY

clone size: NA
J gene: TRBJ2-2
V gene: TRBV29-1
CDR3 protein: SAMGGSSKAGELF

clone size: few
J gene: TRBJ2-1
V gene: TRBV7-2
CDR3 protein: ASSLIASGYNEQF

clone size: many
J gene: TRBJ1-4
V gene: TRBV29-1
CDR3 protein: SVAPGSTTNEKLF

clone size: NA
J gene: TRBJ2-5
V gene: TRBV2
CDR3 protein: ASIDSRDSQETQY

clone size: NA
J gene: NA
V gene: TRBV3-1
CDR3 protein: ASSPQSGSVKTQY

clone size: NA
J gene: NA
V gene: TRBV13
CDR3 protein: ASRTQGTCEQY